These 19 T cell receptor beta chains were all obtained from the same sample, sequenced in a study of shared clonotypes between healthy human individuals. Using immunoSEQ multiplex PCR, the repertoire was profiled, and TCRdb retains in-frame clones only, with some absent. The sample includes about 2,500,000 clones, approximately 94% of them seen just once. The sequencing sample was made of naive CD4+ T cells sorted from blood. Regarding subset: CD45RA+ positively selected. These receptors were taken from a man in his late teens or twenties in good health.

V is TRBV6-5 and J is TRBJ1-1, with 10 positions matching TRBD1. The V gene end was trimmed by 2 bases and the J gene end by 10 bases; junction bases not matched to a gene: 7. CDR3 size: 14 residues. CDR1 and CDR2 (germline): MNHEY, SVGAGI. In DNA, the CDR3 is TGTGCCAGCAGTTACAGGACAGGGGGAGAGAGAGCTTTCTTT. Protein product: CASSYRTGGERAFF.

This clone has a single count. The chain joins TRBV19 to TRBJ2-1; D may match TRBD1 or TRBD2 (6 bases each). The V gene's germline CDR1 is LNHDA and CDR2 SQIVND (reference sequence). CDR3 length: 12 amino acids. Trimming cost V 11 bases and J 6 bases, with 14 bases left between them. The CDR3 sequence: CAAGGRRNEQFF. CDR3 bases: TGTGCCGCTGGGGGGCGCCGCAATGAGCAGTTCTTC.

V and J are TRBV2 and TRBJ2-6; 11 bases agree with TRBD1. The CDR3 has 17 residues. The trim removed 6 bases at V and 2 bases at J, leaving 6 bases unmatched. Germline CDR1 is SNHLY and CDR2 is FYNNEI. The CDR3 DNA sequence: TGTGCCAGCAGGGGACAGGGGGGCTCTACTGGGGCCAACGTCCTGACTTTC. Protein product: CASRGQGGSTGANVLTF.

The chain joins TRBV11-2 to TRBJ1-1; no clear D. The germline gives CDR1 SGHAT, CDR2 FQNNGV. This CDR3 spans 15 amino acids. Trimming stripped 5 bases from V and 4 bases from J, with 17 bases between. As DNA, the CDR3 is TGTGCCAGCAGCCCGACGGGCCAGTGGGGCACTGAAGCTTTCTTT. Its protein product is CASSPTGQWGTEAFF.

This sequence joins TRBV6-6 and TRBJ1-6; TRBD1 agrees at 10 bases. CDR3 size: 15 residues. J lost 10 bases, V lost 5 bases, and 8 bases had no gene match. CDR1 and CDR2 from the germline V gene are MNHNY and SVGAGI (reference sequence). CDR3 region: CASSHGTGEHSPLHF. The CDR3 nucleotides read TGTGCCAGCAGTCATGGGACAGGGGAGCACTCACCCCTCCACTTT.

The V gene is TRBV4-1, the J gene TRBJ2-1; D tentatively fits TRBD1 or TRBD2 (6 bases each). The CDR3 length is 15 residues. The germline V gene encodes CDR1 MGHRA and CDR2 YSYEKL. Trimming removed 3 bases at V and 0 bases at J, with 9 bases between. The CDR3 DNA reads TGCGCCAGCAGCCAGGGGGGCCCCTCCTACAATGAGCAGTTCTTC. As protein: CASSQGGPSYNEQFF.

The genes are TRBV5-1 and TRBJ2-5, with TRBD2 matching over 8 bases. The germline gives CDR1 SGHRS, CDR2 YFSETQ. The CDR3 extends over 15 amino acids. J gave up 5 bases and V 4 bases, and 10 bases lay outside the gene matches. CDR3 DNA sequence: TGCGCCAGCAGCGCGACGACTAGCGTAAGGGAGACCCAGTACTTC. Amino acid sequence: CASSATTSVRETQYF.

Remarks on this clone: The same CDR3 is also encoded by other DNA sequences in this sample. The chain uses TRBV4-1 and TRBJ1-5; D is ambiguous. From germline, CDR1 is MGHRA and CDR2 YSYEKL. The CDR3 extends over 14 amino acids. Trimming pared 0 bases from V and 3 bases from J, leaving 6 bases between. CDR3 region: CASSQEGFNQPQHF. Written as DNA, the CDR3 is TGCGCCAGCAGCCAAGAAGGTTTCAATCAGCCCCAGCATTTT.

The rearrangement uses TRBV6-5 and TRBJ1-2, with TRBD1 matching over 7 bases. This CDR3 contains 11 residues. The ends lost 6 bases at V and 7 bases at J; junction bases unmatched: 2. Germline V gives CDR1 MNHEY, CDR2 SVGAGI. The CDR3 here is CASREGAGYTF. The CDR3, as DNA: TGTGCCAGCAGGGAGGGGGCTGGCTACACCTTC.

The CDR3 DNA is TGTGCTAGTGGTAAAAGGGCTAGCACAGATACGCAGTATTTT. This gives the protein CASGKRASTDTQYF. The chain links TRBV12-5 to TRBJ2-3; D gene unclear. CDR1 and CDR2 from the germline V gene are LGHNT and FRNRAP. V was trimmed by 5 bases and J by 0 bases, leaving 9 bases between them. This CDR3 spans 14 amino acids.

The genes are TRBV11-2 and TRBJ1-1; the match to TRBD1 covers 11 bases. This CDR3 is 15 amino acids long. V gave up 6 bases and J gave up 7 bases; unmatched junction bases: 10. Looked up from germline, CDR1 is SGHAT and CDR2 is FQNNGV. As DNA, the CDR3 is TGTGCCAGCAGTAGAGTAGGACAGGGGGCTGGTGAAGCTTTCTTT. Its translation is CASSRVGQGAGEAFF.

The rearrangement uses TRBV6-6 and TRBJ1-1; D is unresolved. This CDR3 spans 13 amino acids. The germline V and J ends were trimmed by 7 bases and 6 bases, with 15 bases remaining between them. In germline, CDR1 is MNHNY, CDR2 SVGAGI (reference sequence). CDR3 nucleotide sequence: TGTGCCAGCAATCCGACGGATAGGGCTGAAGCTTTCTTT. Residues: CASNPTDRAEAFF.

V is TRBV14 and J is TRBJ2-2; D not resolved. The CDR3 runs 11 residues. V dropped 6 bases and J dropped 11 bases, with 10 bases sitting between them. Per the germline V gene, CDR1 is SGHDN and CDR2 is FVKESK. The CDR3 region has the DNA TGTGCCAGCAGTCTCCGGGCAGAGCTGTTTTTT. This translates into CASSLRAELFF. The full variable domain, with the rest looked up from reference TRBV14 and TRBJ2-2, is EAGVTQFPSHSVIEKGQTVTLRCDPISGHDNLYWYRRVMGKEIKFLLHFVKESKQDESGMPNNRFLAERTGGTYSTLKVQPAELEDSGVYFCASSLRAELFFGEGSRLTVL.

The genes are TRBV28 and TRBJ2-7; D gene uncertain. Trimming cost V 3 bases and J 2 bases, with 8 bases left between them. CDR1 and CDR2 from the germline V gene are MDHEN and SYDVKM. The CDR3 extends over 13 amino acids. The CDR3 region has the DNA TGTGCCAGCAGTTTGGGTTTCCCCTACGAGCAGTACTTC. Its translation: CASSLGFPYEQYF.

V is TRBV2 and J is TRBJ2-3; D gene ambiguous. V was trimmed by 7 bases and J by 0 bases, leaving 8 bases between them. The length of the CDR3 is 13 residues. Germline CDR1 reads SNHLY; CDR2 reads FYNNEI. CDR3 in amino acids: CASNSRSTDTQYF. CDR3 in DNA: TGTGCCAGCAATTCAAGGAGCACAGATACGCAGTATTTT.

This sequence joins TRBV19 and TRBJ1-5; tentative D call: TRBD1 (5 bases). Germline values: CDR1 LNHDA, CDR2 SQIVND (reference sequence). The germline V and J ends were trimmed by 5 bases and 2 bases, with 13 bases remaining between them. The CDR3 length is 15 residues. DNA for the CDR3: TGTGCCAGTAGTGCTCAGGGACTTGGCAATCAGCCCCAGCATTTT. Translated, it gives CASSAQGLGNQPQHF.

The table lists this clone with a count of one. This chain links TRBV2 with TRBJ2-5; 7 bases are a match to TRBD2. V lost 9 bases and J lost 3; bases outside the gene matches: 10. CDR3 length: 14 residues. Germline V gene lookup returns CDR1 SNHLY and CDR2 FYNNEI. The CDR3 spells CASRDYIFKETQYF. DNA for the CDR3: TGTGCCAGTAGGGACTATATATTTAAAGAGACCCAGTACTTC.

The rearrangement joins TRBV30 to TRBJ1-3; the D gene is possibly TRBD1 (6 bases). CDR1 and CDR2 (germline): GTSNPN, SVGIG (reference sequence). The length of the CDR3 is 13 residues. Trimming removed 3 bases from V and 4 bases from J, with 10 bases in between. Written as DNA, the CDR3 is TGTGCCTGGAGCACAGGGACCGGAAACACCATATATTTT. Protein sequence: CAWSTGTGNTIYF.

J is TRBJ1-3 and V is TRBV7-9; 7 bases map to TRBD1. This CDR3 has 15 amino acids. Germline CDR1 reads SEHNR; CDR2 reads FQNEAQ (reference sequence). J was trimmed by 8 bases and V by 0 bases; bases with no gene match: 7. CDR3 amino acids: CASSLAGGTVDTIYF. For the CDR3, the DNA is TGTGCCAGCAGCTTAGCTGGGGGGACAGTGGACACCATATATTTT.